The clone carrying this TCR beta chain was detected ten times or more. What it recognizes is unknown. TCRdb used MiXCR to reprocess the RACE reads, holding one entry per CDR3 protein. Counted here are 350,000 to 400,000 distinct CDR3 sequences, roughly 4.6% occurring once; the ten biggest clones make up 2.6%. This sample was taken from a study of human T cells and chemical hapten exposure. Turning to the study itself: The study sensitized with 2% DPC on a roughly 2 cm by roughly 2 cm patch of upper inner arm skin. Study-wide results and limits: The count of PT1 expanded TCRs correlated positively with patch test score. Because they had alopecia, donors may respond immunologically unlike healthy people. Expanded TCRs were compared with controls, and the expanded TCRs formed significantly more large CDR3 similarity clusters.

With 5 bases clipped from V and 9 bases from J, the junction kept 5 bases outside the gene matches. This CDR3 spans 14 amino acids. CDR1 is MNHEY, CDR2 SVGAGI, per germline. Noted time point: pre-sensitization, week 0. Sample treatment: therapeutic diphenylcyclopropenone sensitization with weekly scalp DPC. This rearrangement joins TRBV6-5 to TRBJ2-3; 13 bases are shared with TRBD2. This TCR came from a woman between 45 and 60 years old with alopecia areata. Some clones in this sample may be carry-over from other donors' samples. The sample here was whole blood, taken in connection with sensitization to the hapten diphenylcyclopropenone (DPC). The DNA of the CDR3 is TGTGCCAGCAGTCCCGGGACTAGCGGGAAGACGCAGTATTTT. Residues: CASSPGTSGKTQYF.